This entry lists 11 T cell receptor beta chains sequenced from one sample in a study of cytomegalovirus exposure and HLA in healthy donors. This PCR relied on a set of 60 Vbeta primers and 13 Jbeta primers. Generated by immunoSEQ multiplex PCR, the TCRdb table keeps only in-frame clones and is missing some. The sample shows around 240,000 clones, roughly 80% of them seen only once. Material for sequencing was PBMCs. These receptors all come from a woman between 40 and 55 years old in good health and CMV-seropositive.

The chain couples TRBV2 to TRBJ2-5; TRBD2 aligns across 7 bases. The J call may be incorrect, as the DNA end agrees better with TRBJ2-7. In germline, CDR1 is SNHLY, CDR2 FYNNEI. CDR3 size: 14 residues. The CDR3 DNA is TGTGCCACCCTAGAGGGGACTACCCTCTACGAGCAGTACTTC. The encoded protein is CATLEGTTLYEQYF.

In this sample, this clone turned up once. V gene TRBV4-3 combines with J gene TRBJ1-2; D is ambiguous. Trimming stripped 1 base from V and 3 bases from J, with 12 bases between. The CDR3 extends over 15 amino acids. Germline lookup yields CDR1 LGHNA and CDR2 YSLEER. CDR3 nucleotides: TGCGCCAGCAGCCAAGTATACTGGGCAGACTATGGCTACACCTTC. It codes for CASSQVYWADYGYTF.

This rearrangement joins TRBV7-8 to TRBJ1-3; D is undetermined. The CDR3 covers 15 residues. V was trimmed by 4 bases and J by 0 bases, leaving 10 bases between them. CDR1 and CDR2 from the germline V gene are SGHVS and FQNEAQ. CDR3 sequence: CASSSAGYSGNTIYF. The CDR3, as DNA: TGTGCCAGCAGCTCTGCCGGTTACTCTGGAAACACCATATATTTT.

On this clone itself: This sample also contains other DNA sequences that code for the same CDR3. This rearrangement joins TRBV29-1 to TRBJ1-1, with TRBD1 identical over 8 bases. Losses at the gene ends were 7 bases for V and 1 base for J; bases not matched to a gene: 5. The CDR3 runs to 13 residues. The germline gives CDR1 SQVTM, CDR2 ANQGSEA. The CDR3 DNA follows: TGCAGCGCCAGTACAGGGGGGAACACTGAAGCTTTCTTT. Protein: CSASTGGNTEAFF.

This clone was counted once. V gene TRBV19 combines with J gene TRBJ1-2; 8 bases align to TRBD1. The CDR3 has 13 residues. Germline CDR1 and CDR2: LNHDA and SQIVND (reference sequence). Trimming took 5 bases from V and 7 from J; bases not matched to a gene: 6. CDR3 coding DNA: TGTGCCAGTAGTCCGCTCGACAGGGGTGGCTACACCTTC. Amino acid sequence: CASSPLDRGGYTF.

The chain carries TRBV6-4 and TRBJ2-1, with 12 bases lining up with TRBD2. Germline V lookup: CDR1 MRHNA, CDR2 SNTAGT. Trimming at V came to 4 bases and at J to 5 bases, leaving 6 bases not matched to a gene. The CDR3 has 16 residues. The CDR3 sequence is CASSGLAGGPDNEQFF. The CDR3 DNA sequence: TGTGCCAGCAGTGGGCTAGCGGGAGGGCCCGACAATGAGCAGTTCTTC.

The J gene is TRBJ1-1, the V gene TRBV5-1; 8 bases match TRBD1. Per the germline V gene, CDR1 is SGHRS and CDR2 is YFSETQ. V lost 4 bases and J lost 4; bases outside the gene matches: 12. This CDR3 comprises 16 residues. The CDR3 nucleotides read TGCGCCAGCAGCGCCATGAGGACAGGGAGGAGCACTGAAGCTTTCTTT. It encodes CASSAMRTGRSTEAFF.

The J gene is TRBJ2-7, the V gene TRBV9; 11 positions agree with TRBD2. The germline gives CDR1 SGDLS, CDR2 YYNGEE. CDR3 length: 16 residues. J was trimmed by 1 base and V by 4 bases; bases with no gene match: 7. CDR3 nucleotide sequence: TGTGCCAGCAGCCCCCGGGGACTAGCGGTATCCTACGAGCAGTACTTC. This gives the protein CASSPRGLAVSYEQYF.

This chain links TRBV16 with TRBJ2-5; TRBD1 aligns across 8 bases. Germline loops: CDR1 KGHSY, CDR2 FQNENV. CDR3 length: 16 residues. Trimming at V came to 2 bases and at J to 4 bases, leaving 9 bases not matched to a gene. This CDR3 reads CASSQEDREWIETQYF. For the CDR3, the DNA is TGTGCCAGCAGCCAAGAGGACAGGGAATGGATAGAGACCCAGTACTTC.

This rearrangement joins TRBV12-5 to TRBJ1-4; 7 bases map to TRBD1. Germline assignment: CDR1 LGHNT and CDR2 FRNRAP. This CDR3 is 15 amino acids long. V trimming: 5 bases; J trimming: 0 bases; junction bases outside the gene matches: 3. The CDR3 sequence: CASGTGTATNEKLFF. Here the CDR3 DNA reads TGTGCTAGTGGTACCGGGACAGCAACTAATGAAAAACTGTTTTTT.

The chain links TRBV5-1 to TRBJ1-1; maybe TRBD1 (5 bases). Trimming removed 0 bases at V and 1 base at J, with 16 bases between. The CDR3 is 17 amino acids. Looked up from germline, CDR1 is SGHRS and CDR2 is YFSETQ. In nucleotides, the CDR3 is TGCGCCAGCAGCTTGGAGATGCCGGGACTTGGGAACACTGAAGCTTTCTTT. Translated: CASSLEMPGLGNTEAFF.